Below, one T cell receptor beta chain is given with its context. As yet, its antigen is unknown. CDR3 length: 17 amino acids. Germline trimming cut 0 bases from V and 7 bases from J; bases unmatched to any gene: 13. CDR1 and CDR2 (germline): SEHNR, FQNEAQ (reference sequence). This sample is drawn from a study of T cell responses to AZD1222 COVID-19 vaccine. Overall study results and limits: No repertoire was sampled before or during the peak T cell response, only after it. Across spike, vaccine-associated CD4 TCRs were found, dominant at 160-218 and 743-854.

Second-dose intervals near 4 or 12 weeks were combined. Sequencing used immunoSEQ multiplex PCR; TCRdb keeps in-frame clones, though not all of them. Seen here are 140,000 to 150,000 clones, approximately 92% observed once, and the top ten hold roughly 3.3%. The rearrangement links TRBV7-9 to TRBJ1-2; 8 bases agree with TRBD1. The material was peripheral blood, obtained 28 days after the second AZD1222 dose. The sequence was obtained from an adult who received the AZD1222 COVID-19 vaccine. CDR3 nucleotides: TGTGCCAGCAGCTTAGCGCGGACAGGGTGGTTAATGAGTGGCTACACCTTC. It specifies CASSLARTGWLMSGYTF. Combining the CDR3 with reference TRBV7-9 and TRBJ1-2 gives the whole variable domain DTGVSQNPRHKITKRGQNVTFRCDPISEHNRLYWYRQTLGQGPEFLTYFQNEAQLEKSRLLSDRFSAERPKGSFSTLEIQRTEQGDSAMYLCASSLARTGWLMSGYTFGSGTRLTVV.